One T cell receptor (beta chain) is described in this entry. The data belong to a study of blood T cell repertoires in COVID-19. Study context: Nucleic acid was either cDNA or gDNA, and it came from T cells, B-cell-depleted T cells, or PBMCs.

Method: immunoSEQ multiplex PCR; TCRdb's copy keeps in-frame clones and lacks some. The table lists under 300,000 clones, about 90% of them singletons, with 1.5% to 2% in the top ten. Recovered Cohort 3 donors showed two negative PCRs, clearance, or symptom resolution. CDR1 LNHDA and CDR2 SQIVND come from the germline V gene (reference sequence). V lost 0 bases, J lost 0 bases, and 3 bases lay in between. This CDR3 is built from 14 residues. Material for sequencing was PBMCs or T cells enriched from blood (not recorded which). The sequence was obtained from a woman between 55 and 75 years old who had recovered from COVID-19. J is TRBJ2-4 and V is TRBV19; D is undetermined. The DNA for the CDR3 is TGTGCCAGTAGTATAGATATAGCCAAAAACATTCAGTACTTC. Translation: CASSIDIAKNIQYF.